The count of the clone carrying this TCR beta chain is one. TCR beta sequencing was performed on blood CD8+ and CD4+ T cells. Definite or probable Susac syndrome was diagnosed using recently defined diagnostic criteria. The CD8+ and CD4+ T cells were isolated magnetically using a negative isolation approach, whereas the TEMRA cells were enriched by FACS. These data come from a study of CD8 T cells in Susac syndrome. With random hexamers, about 0.45 to 1 ug RNA was reverse transcribed. TCRdb re-analysed the immunoSEQ multiplex PCR reads in MiXCR, keeping a single row per CDR3 protein. This repertoire shows roughly 140,000 distinct CDR3 sequences, nearly 97% found once; its top ten account for 0.075% to 0.09%. This CDR3 has 18 residues. The V and J ends lost 3 bases and 3 bases, in that order; junction bases with no gene match: 17. The V gene's germline CDR1 is DFQATT and CDR2 SNEGSKA (reference sequence).

The chain combines TRBV20-1 with TRBJ1-3; 7 bases line up with TRBD1. The material sequenced was CD4+ T cells from PBMCs. The source of this sequence is a human donor with Susac syndrome. DNA of the CDR3: TGCAGTGCTAGCGTTGGGCAGGGGGACAGACTCCTTGGAAACACCATATATTTT. Amino acids: CSASVGQGDRLLGNTIYF.